The clone carrying this T cell receptor beta chain occurred many times. Its antigen is currently unknown. The investigators amplified TCR beta CDR3 regions from RNA transcripts. The study used the HTBI primer set for a first-round RT-PCR of the TCR CDR3. TCRdb ran MiXCR on the multiplex PCR reads and lists one entry per CDR3 protein. The data show approximately 720,000 distinct CDR3 sequences, with about 19% seen just once and 16% held by the top ten. The source of the sample is a study of T cells in Graves' hyperthyroidism and ophthalmopathy. Study-level findings and limits: Most clonotypes expanded in thyroid above 0.001 were likewise present in blood.

Diagnosis relied on clinical symptoms, serum thyroxine and TRAb, thyroid ultrasound and orbital computed tomography. The blood sample predates any ophthalmopathy symptoms, coming from first hyperthyroidism diagnosis. The CDR3 spans 17 residues. The V gene's germline CDR1 is MNHNS and CDR2 SASEGT. V gave up 5 bases and J gave up 0 bases; unmatched junction bases: 4. This clonotype was sampled from a woman in her 50s with Graves' hyperthyroidism that later progressed to Graves' ophthalmopathy. This chain connects TRBV6-1 to TRBJ2-3; 14 bases fit TRBD2. Input material: blood. The CDR3 DNA reads as TGTGCCAGCAGTCGTGGACTAGCGGGGGGTAGCACAGATACGCAGTATTTT. It codes for CASSRGLAGGSTDTQYF.